Following are 21 T cell receptor beta chains from one sample sequenced in a study of shared clonotypes between healthy human individuals. Only in-frame clones appear in the TCRdb table, and some are missing; sequencing was by immunoSEQ multiplex PCR. The sample lists hundreds of thousands of clones; less than 85% were seen once. Sequencing used memory CD4+ T cells sorted from blood. Stated subset: CD45RA-negative fraction. The receptors were sampled from a man younger than 40 in good health.

This sequence joins TRBV7-9 and TRBJ1-2, with D possibly matching TRBD1 (5 bases). V was shortened by 1 base and J by 3 bases, with 12 bases between the two germline ends. CDR1 and CDR2 (germline): SEHNR, FQNEAQ (reference sequence). This CDR3 spans 15 amino acids. The CDR3 region is CASSLVAGLDYGYTF. The CDR3 DNA reads TGTGCCAGCAGCTTAGTTGCAGGGCTCGACTATGGCTACACCTTC. Supplemented by reference TRBV7-9 and TRBJ1-2, the full variable domain reads DTGVSQNPRHKITKRGQNVTFRCDPISEHNRLYWYRQTLGQGPEFLTYFQNEAQLEKSRLLSDRFSAERPKGSFSTLEIQRTEQGDSAMYLCASSLVAGLDYGYTFGSGTRLTVV.

The chain carries TRBV5-1 and TRBJ2-3; no firm D call. Germline-derived CDR1 and CDR2 are SGHRS and YFSETQ. The CDR3 totals 14 residues. V lost 0 bases to trimming and J lost 1 base, with 6 bases between them. CDR3 nucleotides: TGCGCCAGCAGCTTGGAGGCGGGCACAGATACGCAGTATTTT. Its translation is CASSLEAGTDTQYF.

The V and J genes are TRBV7-2 and TRBJ2-7; D remains unclear. CDR3 length: 15 residues. V was trimmed by 6 bases and J by 2 bases, leaving 17 bases between them. Germline V lookup: CDR1 SGHTA, CDR2 FQGNSA. DNA for the CDR3: TGTGCCAGCAGTCCCCGGCCAAGGCCTACCTACGAGCAGTACTTC. It codes for CASSPRPRPTYEQYF.

The J gene is TRBJ2-5, the V gene TRBV7-8; 7 positions agree with TRBD1. With the DNA end fitting TRBJ2-7 better, the J assignment may be wrong. From germline, CDR1 is SGHVS and CDR2 FQNEAQ. The CDR3 contains 12 residues. CDR3 nucleotides: TGTGCCAGCAGCCGACAGGGTTACGAGCAGTACTTC. This translates into CASSRQGYEQYF.

The chain couples TRBV5-4 to TRBJ2-7; D is perhaps TRBD1 (5 bases). Germline CDR1 is SGHNT and CDR2 is YYREEE (reference sequence). Trimming stripped 1 base from V and 0 bases from J, with 8 bases between. The CDR3 length is 14 residues. For the CDR3, the DNA is TGTGCCAGCAGCTTGTCCGACAGCTCCTACGAGCAGTACTTC. Its protein is CASSLSDSSYEQYF.

The chain has TRBV6-6 and TRBJ2-1, with D maybe TRBD1 (5 bases). CDR3 length: 16 amino acids. Trimming took off 7 bases at V and 1 base at J, with 17 bases between the two ends. Germline-derived CDR1 and CDR2 are MNHNY and SVGAGI (reference sequence). In DNA form, the CDR3 reads TGTGCCAGCACCCATACAGGAGCCAGATCCTACAATGAGCAGTTCTTC. It yields the protein CASTHTGARSYNEQFF.

In its sample, this clone was seen once. The V and J genes are TRBV28 and TRBJ2-1; 14 bases match TRBD2. V shed 5 bases and J 3 bases; nucleotides not matched to a gene: 6. Germline lookup yields CDR1 MDHEN and CDR2 SYDVKM. The CDR3 contains 17 residues. The CDR3 sequence is CASSPLGTSGSYNEQFF. The CDR3, as DNA: TGTGCCAGCAGTCCCCTGGGGACTAGCGGGAGCTACAATGAGCAGTTCTTC.

Only a few counts were recorded for this clone. The chain recombines TRBV14 with TRBJ2-7; 9 bases are a match to TRBD2. The length of the CDR3 is 17 residues. V trimming: 1 base; J trimming: 3 bases; junction bases outside the gene matches: 10. Germline V gene lookup returns CDR1 SGHDN and CDR2 FVKESK. The CDR3 loop reads CASSQGERLAENYEQYF. CDR3 DNA: TGTGCCAGCAGCCAAGGGGAGAGACTAGCGGAAAACTACGAGCAGTACTTC.

For this clone: At the DNA level, this CDR3 is encoded by other sequences in the same sample as well. CDR3 loop: CASSQATGAGELFF. CDR3 DNA: TGTGCCAGCAGCCAGGCTACGGGCGCCGGGGAGCTGTTTTTT. The V call is TRBV14, the J call TRBJ2-2; D remains ambiguous. Per the germline V gene, CDR1 is SGHDN and CDR2 is FVKESK. This CDR3 comprises 14 residues. Trimming took off 3 bases at V and 6 bases at J, with 11 bases between the two ends. The full variable domain, in which reference TRBV14 and TRBJ2-2 provide the parts outside the CDR3, is EAGVTQFPSHSVIEKGQTVTLRCDPISGHDNLYWYRRVMGKEIKFLLHFVKESKQDESGMPNNRFLAERTGGTYSTLKVQPAELEDSGVYFCASSQATGAGELFFGEGSRLTVL.

This clone showed up many times. CDR3 nucleotides: TGTGCCAGCTCACCAGCCCAGGGGAGTAACACTGAAGCTTTCTTT. This sequence encodes CASSPAQGSNTEAFF. The chain joins TRBV18 to TRBJ1-1, with D possibly being TRBD1 (6 bases). Trimming took 2 bases from V and 2 from J, leaving 12 bases between them. The length of the CDR3 is 15 residues. Looked up from germline, CDR1 is KGHSH and CDR2 is LQKENI.

V is TRBV30 and J is TRBJ1-1, with D hard to call. Germline assignment: CDR1 GTSNPN and CDR2 SVGIG (reference sequence). Trimming left V 4 bases short and J 9 bases short, with 18 bases between. This CDR3 comprises 13 residues. The CDR3 reads CAWIIPGRSQAFF. The CDR3 coding sequence is TGTGCCTGGATCATCCCGGGCCGCAGTCAAGCTTTCTTT.

This clone has more than one count but fewer than ten. This chain connects TRBV5-6 to TRBJ2-5; the match to TRBD1 covers 8 bases. With V trimmed by 2 bases and J by 2 bases, 8 bases remained unmatched. The germline CDR1 and CDR2 sequences are SGHDT and YYEEEE. The CDR3 length is 16 residues. The CDR3 here is CASSFFRDRLQETQYF. DNA of the CDR3: TGTGCCAGCAGCTTCTTCCGGGACAGGTTACAAGAGACCCAGTACTTC.

The chain carries TRBV7-2 and TRBJ1-4; 9 nucleotides match TRBD1. Germline V gene lookup returns CDR1 SGHTA and CDR2 FQGNSA. There are 16 residues in the CDR3. V gave up 1 base and J gave up 5 bases; unmatched junction bases: 5. CDR3 sequence reads: CASSLGQGVHNEKLFF. The DNA for the CDR3 is TGTGCCAGCAGCTTAGGACAGGGGGTACACAATGAAAAACTGTTTTTT. The entire variable domain, with the rest obtained from reference TRBV7-2 and TRBJ1-4, is as follows: GAGVSQSPSNKVTEKGKDVELRCDPISGHTALYWYRQSLGQGLEFLIYFQGNSAPDKSGLPSDRFSAERTGGSVSTLTIQRTQQEDSAVYLCASSLGQGVHNEKLFFGSGTQLSVL.

The rearrangement joins TRBV13 to TRBJ1-3; 9 bases line up with TRBD1. CDR3 length: 17 residues. Germline assignment: CDR1 PRHDT and CDR2 FYEKMQ (reference sequence). Trimming at V came to 5 bases and at J to 0 bases, leaving 8 bases not matched to a gene. The CDR3 is CASSNRDRAFSGNTIYF. CDR3 nucleotide sequence: TGTGCCAGCAGCAACCGGGACAGGGCCTTCTCTGGAAACACCATATATTTT.

The chain employs TRBV7-2 and TRBJ2-2; 7 bases map to TRBD1. The CDR3 loop spans 16 amino acids. Germline-derived CDR1 and CDR2 are SGHTA and FQGNSA. The junction had 7 bases not matched to a gene; V was cut back by 4 bases and J by 2 bases. The CDR3 loop reads CASSYRQGLNTGELFF. In DNA form, the CDR3 reads TGTGCCAGCAGCTATAGACAGGGCTTAAACACCGGGGAGCTGTTTTTT.

This clone was observed a few times. This chain links TRBV28 with TRBJ2-1, with D hard to call. Trimming shortened V by 1 base and J by 8 bases, and 3 bases separated the two germline ends. The germline V gene has CDR1 MDHEN and CDR2 SYDVKM. The CDR3 has 11 amino acids. The CDR3, as DNA: TGTGCCAGCAGTTTATTCTATGAGCAGTTCTTC. It codes for CASSLFYEQFF.

This rearrangement joins TRBV5-1 to TRBJ1-4; D call uncertain. The CDR3 extends over 15 amino acids. Germline CDR1 and CDR2: SGHRS and YFSETQ. V gave up 6 bases and J gave up 1 base, with 13 bases separating them. The CDR3 loop is CASIPLPGTNEKLFF. DNA for the CDR3: TGCGCCAGCATCCCCCTTCCAGGAACTAATGAAAAACTGTTTTTT.

The genes are TRBV9 and TRBJ2-1; a weak D match, TRBD2 (5 bases). V was pared by 1 base and J by 8 bases, with 16 bases between. Germline V CDR1 and CDR2: SGDLS, YYNGEE. This CDR3 region has 15 residues. In DNA form, the CDR3 reads TGTGCCAGCAGCGTATACGAGGGATTAGGCGATGAGCAGTTCTTC. Encoded protein: CASSVYEGLGDEQFF.

The CDR3 is CASRPSGSLIYNEQFF. For the CDR3, the DNA is TGCGCCAGCAGACCTAGCGGGAGTTTGATATACAATGAGCAGTTCTTC. The V and J genes are TRBV5-1 and TRBJ2-1; 10 bases map to TRBD2. The germline gives CDR1 SGHRS, CDR2 YFSETQ. The CDR3 is 16 residues long. J was trimmed by 4 bases and V by 5 bases; bases with no gene match: 9.

This clone appeared a single time. The chain joins TRBV25-1 to TRBJ1-1; D is uncertain. Trimming shortened V by 3 bases and J by 11 bases, and 19 bases separated the two germline ends. Germline values: CDR1 MGHDK, CDR2 SYGVNS. CDR3 length equals 14 residues. The CDR3 loop is CASSDRLVEYEAFF. DNA of the CDR3: TGTGCCAGCAGTGATAGATTAGTGGAATACGAGGCTTTCTTT.

The gene calls are TRBV11-2 and TRBJ2-5; D assignment may be TRBD1 or TRBD2 (5 bases each). Trimming left V 5 bases short and J 5 bases short, with 15 bases between. Looked up from germline, CDR1 is SGHAT and CDR2 is FQNNGV. This CDR3 has 14 amino acids. CDR3 sequence reads: CASSRTSGSETQYF. The CDR3, as DNA: TGTGCCAGCAGCAGAACTTCAGGGAGCGAGACCCAGTACTTC.